Sequencing of this T cell receptor beta chain was carried out in a study of blood T cell repertoires in COVID-19. Study-level background: Acute-phase and convalescent COVID-19 samples originated in the United States, Italy and Spain. T cells, B-cell-depleted T cells, or PBMCs supplied cDNA or gDNA.

Sequencing was performed with immunoSEQ multiplex PCR; in TCRdb, only in-frame clones are kept and a portion is missing. The data hold 150,000 to 200,000 clones, with about nine tenths observed a single time. This clone was counted once. The V gene end was trimmed by 5 bases and the J gene end by 9 bases; junction bases not matched to a gene: 14. CDR1 and CDR2 from the germline V gene are SGHVS and FNYEAQ. CDR3 length: 16 residues. This TCR was sampled from a man between 65 and 85 years old with active or convalescent COVID-19. The rearrangement joins TRBV7-6 to TRBJ2-1; 9 nucleotides align to TRBD1. The specimen was peripheral blood. The chain's CDR3 is CASSNKPRDRVGEQFF. The DNA for the CDR3 is TGTGCCAGCAGCAATAAACCCCGGGACAGGGTTGGTGAGCAGTTCTTC.